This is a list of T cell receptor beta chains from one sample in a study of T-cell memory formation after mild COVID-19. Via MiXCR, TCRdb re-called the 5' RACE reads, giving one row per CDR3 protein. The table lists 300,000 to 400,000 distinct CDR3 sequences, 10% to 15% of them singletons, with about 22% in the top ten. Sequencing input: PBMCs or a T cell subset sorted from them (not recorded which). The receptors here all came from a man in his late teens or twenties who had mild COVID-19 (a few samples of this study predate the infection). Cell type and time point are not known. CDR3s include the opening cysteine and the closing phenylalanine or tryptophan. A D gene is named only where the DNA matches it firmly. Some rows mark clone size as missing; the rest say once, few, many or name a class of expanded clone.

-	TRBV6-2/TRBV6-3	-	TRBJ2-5	TGTGCCAGCAGATCGCGGGTTTCCCCAAGTAAAGAGACCCAGTACTTC	CASRSRVSPSKETQYF
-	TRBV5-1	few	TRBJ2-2	TGCGCCAGCATCCGCGGCGTGAACCCCGGGGAGCTGTTTTTT	CASIRGVNPGELFF
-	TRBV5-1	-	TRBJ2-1	TGCGCCAGCAGCTTGGCAGAAGGGAGGAATGAGCAGTTCTTC	CASSLAEGRNEQFF
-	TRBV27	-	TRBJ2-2	TGTGCCAGCAGTTTATACGTGAACACCGGGGAGCTGTTTTTT	CASSLYVNTGELFF
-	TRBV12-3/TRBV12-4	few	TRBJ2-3	TGTGCCAGCAGTCTACACTCTAGCACAGATACGCAGTATTTT	CASSLHSSTDTQYF
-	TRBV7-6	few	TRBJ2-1	TGTGCCAGCAGCCGGCCTGGGGGGGCGAGCTCCTACAATGAGCAGTTCTTC	CASSRPGGASSYNEQFF
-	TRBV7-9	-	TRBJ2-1	TGTGCCAGCAGCTTAGAGTACGATGAGCAGTTCTTC	CASSLEYDEQFF
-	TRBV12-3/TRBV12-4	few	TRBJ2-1	TGTGCCAGCAGTTTAAGGGAGAACAATGAGCAGTTCTTC	CASSLRENNEQFF
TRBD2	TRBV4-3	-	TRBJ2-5	TGCGCCAGCAGCCAGGGGGGGACCTACCAAGAGACCCAGTACTTC	CASSQGGTYQETQYF
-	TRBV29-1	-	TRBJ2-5	TGCAGCGTTGATAAGAGGACAGAGACCCAGTACTTC	CSVDKRTETQYF
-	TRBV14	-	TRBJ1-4	TGTGCCAGCAGCCAAGAGGGAAGTAATGAAAAACTGTTTTTT	CASSQEGSNEKLFF
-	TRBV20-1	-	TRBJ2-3	TGCAGTGCTCATTTTGCCGGGACGGCTAGCACAGATACGCAGTATTTT	CSAHFAGTASTDTQYF
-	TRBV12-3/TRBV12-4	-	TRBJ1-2	TGTGCCAGCAGTCCCCCGCGGCGAGGCTACACCTTC	CASSPPRRGYTF
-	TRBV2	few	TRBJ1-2	TGTGCCAGCAGGGGGGAAGGGAACTATGGCTACACCTTC	CASRGEGNYGYTF
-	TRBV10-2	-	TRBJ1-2	TGCGCCAGCAGTGAGCCTGGGGGCGGTGGCTACACCTTC	CASSEPGGGGYTF
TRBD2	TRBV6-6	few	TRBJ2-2	TGTGCCAGCATCCCGGGACTAGCCAAGGACGGGGAGCTGTTTTTT	CASIPGLAKDGELFF
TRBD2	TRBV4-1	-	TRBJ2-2	TGCGCCAGCAGCCAACCGGGACTAGCGGGGGGCGATTGGGACGGGGAGCTGTTTTTT	CASSQPGLAGGDWDGELFF
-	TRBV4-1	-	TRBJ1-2	TGCGCCAGCAGCCTGGAGGGCAACGGCTATGGCTACACCTTC	CASSLEGNGYGYTF
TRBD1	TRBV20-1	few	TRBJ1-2	TGCAGTGCTAGAGAACAGGGGTTAGGCTACACCTTC	CSAREQGLGYTF
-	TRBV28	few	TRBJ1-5	TGTGCCAGCCAGTGGGGTATGGGCAATCAGCCCCAGCATTTT	CASQWGMGNQPQHF
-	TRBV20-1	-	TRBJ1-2	TGCAGTGCTGGTGGGGGGCGTTTTGGTGGCTACACCTTC	CSAGGGRFGGYTF
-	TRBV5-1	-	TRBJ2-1	TGCGCCAGCAGAAGTAGGGGGTATGGGGAGTTATACAATGAGCAGTTCTTC	CASRSRGYGELYNEQFF
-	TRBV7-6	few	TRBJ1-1	TGTGCCAGCAGCTATCCTTACGGATTGAACACTGAAGCTTTCTTT	CASSYPYGLNTEAFF
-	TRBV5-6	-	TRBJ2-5	TGTGCCAGCAGCTTGTTGGGCAGGGGACAAGAGACCCAGTACTTC	CASSLLGRGQETQYF
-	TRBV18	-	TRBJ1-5	TGTGCCAGCTCACCACCGAACGGTTATAGCAATCAGCCCCAGCATTTT	CASSPPNGYSNQPQHF
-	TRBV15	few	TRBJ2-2	TGTGCCACCAGCATGTCGGGACCCGGCGGGGAGCTGTTTTTT	CATSMSGPGGELFF
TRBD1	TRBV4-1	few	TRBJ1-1	TGCGCCAGCAGCCACACAGGGGGCGCTTTGCCTGAAGCTTTCTTT	CASSHTGGALPEAFF
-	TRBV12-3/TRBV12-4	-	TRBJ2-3	TGTGCCAGCAAACTGCTGGCTAGCAATACAGATACGCAGTATTTT	CASKLLASNTDTQYF
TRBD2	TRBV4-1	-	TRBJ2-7	TGCGCCAGCAGCTCCCTGCGGGGGGGCTCCTACGAGCAGTACTTC	CASSSLRGGSYEQYF
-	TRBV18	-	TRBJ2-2	TGTGCCAGCTCGCCCGACTACACGAACACCGGGGAGCTGTTTTTT	CASSPDYTNTGELFF
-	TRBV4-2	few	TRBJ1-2	TGTGCCAGCAGCCAAGATAAATTCTATGGCTACACCTTC	CASSQDKFYGYTF
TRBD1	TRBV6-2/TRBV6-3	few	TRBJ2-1	TGTGCCAGCAGTGGACAGGGGTTACTTGAGCAGTTCTTC	CASSGQGLLEQFF
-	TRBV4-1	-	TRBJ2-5	TGCGCCAGCAGCCAAGGAAGAGTGGGCCGAGGACAGCAAGAGACCCAGTACTTC	CASSQGRVGRGQQETQYF
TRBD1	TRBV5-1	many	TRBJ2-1	TGCGCCAGCAGCTTGGCACAGGGGGCTGTGGACAATGAGCAGTTCTTC	CASSLAQGAVDNEQFF
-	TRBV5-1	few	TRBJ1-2	TGCGCCAGCAGCTCACAGGGCCACTATGGCTACACCTTC	CASSSQGHYGYTF
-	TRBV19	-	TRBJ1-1	TGTGCCAGTATGTTCGACGCCAGCACTGAAGCTTTCTTT	CASMFDASTEAFF
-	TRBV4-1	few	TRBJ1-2	TGCGCCAGCAGCCAAGAGGTGGAGGGGACCCACTATGGCTACACCTTC	CASSQEVEGTHYGYTF
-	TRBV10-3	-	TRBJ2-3	TGTGCCATCAGTGGTACCCAGCCAGATACGCAGTATTTT	CAISGTQPDTQYF
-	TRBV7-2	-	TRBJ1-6	TGTGCCAGCAGCTTAGAGGGTTTTGATAATTCACCCCTCCACTTT	CASSLEGFDNSPLHF